This TCR beta chain was sequenced in a study of T cells after yellow fever vaccination. Across the whole study: Those fractions that held only low numbers of cells were prepared using the SMART-Seq v4 Ultra Low Input RNA kit. Study results and limitations: The secondary response showed a weaker magnitude and a faster peak, day 5 versus 15.

In the case of this clonotype: The antigen is not known.

V lost 0 bases and J lost 10, with 13 bases in between. Germline V gene data show CDR1 as DFQATT and CDR2 as SNEGSKA (reference sequence). The CDR3 is 14 amino acids. MiXCR, run by TCRdb on the 5' RACE reads, gives a single entry per CDR3 protein. The data hold 510,000 or so distinct CDR3 sequences, with 15% to 20% observed a single time. The sample consisted of PBMCs, taken 15 days after the yellow fever booster vaccination. The genes are TRBV20-1 and TRBJ1-6; TRBD1 might be the D (5 bases). The TCR comes from a man in his thirties or forties who received the YFV17D yellow fever vaccine. The CDR3 sequence: CSARDLRGDSPLHF. The CDR3 region has the DNA TGCAGTGCTAGAGATCTTAGGGGAGACTCACCCCTCCACTTT.